This T cell receptor (beta chain) was captured by sequencing in a study of T cells in Graves' hyperthyroidism and ophthalmopathy. Findings and limits, study-wide: For ophthalmopathy, model prediction preceded onset by a median approximately 6 months. Ophthalmopathy was distinguished from stable hyperthyroidism by 13 V-J signatures.

Comments on this clonotype: The antigen remains undetermined.

Regions amplified from RNA transcripts were the TCR beta CDR3 regions. During a first-round RT-PCR of the TCR CDR3, the HTBI primer set was used. TCRdb independently ran MiXCR on the multiplex PCR reads; one entry per CDR3 protein. The sample has 300,000 to 350,000 distinct CDR3 sequences, roughly 14% seen once. The V gene lost 3 bases and the J gene lost 4 bases, with 11 bases spanning the gap. CDR3 length equals 14 residues. For Graves' hyperthyroidism to be stable, ophthalmopathy could not progress within 18 months. The PBMCs were sourced from fresh peripheral blood (approximately 9 ml). The chain is built from TRBV12-3 or TRBV12-4 and TRBJ2-3; D gene uncertain. The TCR originated in a woman younger than 45 with Graves' hyperthyroidism. Sequencing was carried out using blood. Here the CDR3 DNA reads TGTGCCAGCAGTTTCGCCGGCACTTCAGATACGCAGTATTTT. It encodes CASSFAGTSDTQYF.